The clone carrying this T cell receptor beta chain was seen ten or more times. CDR3 size: 12 residues. The germline V gene has CDR1 MGHRA and CDR2 YSYEKL. The V gene lost 4 bases and the J gene lost 11 bases, with 14 bases spanning the gap. The authors amplified TCR beta CDR3 regions, and they did so from RNA transcripts for repertoire sequencing. Second-round multiplex PCR followed a first-round RT-PCR using HTBI primers. Via MiXCR, TCRdb re-called the multiplex PCR reads, giving one row per CDR3 protein. Of over 450,000 distinct CDR3 sequences listed, approximately 15% are singletons. These data originate in a study of Graves' ophthalmopathy and Graves' hyperthyroidism.

The V and J genes are TRBV4-1 and TRBJ1-1; TRBD1 might be the D (5 bases). The receptor was isolated from a young woman with Graves' ophthalmopathy. Sequences were obtained from blood. CDR3 protein: CASSPPGLSAFF. The DNA for the CDR3 is TGCGCCAGCAGCCCCCCGGGGCTTTCGGCTTTCTTT.